A selection of T cell receptor beta chains follows, all from one sample in a study of T cell responses to AZD1222 COVID-19 vaccine. Repertoires were generated with immunoSEQ multiplex PCR, while TCRdb's copy carries only in-frame clones and drops some. This table has approximately 140,000 clones, about 94% appearing once. This specimen was peripheral blood, taken on day 0 of AZD1222 vaccination. These receptors came from an adult in good health. Both conserved end residues are part of each CDR3. A D gene is named only where the DNA matches it firmly. Size tells how often a clone was seen (once, few, many) or the class of an expanded clone, and some rows leave it out.

>TRBD1|-|TRBV7-9|TRBJ2-7
TGTGCCAGCAGCCGCCGGGTTCCCCAAGTGGGGACAGGGAACTACGAGCAGTACTTC
CASSRRVPQVGTGNYEQYF
>-|-|TRBV5-6|TRBJ1-4
TGTGCCAGCAGCGGGGGGGAGATCGCAACTAATGAAAAACTGTTTTTT
CASSGGEIATNEKLFF
>-|-|TRBV27|TRBJ1-5
TGTGCCAGCAGTTTTGAGGGGTCGGGTCAGCCCCAGCATTTT
CASSFEGSGQPQHF
>-|-|TRBV7-9|TRBJ1-6
TGTGCCAGCAGCCCCCTGGCACAGAATAATTCACCCCTCCACTTT
CASSPLAQNNSPLHF
>TRBD2|-|TRBV3-1/TRBV3-2|TRBJ2-1
TGTGCCAGCAGCTATAAGCGGGGGCCATTTCCGATTTATGAGCAGTTCTTC
CASSYKRGPFPIYEQFF
>-|-|TRBV28|TRBJ1-5
TGTGCCAGCAGTACCCCCCCCGGGCGATCACGGTCGGGACAGCCCCAGCATTTT
CASSTPPGRSRSGQPQHF
>-|-|TRBV6-5|TRBJ2-7
TGTGCCAGCAGGAGGCAGCCGGACTCCAATTACGAGCAGTACTTC
CASRRQPDSNYEQYF
>TRBD1|-|TRBV7-8|TRBJ1-1
TGTGCCAGCAGCCCACGACAGGGACGAGCTTTCTTT
CASSPRQGRAFF
>-|-|TRBV7-9|TRBJ2-3
TGTGCCAGCAGCCTTGACAAATATAGACCCTATGTCACGCAGTATTTT
CASSLDKYRPYVTQYF
>-|-|TRBV7-3|TRBJ2-3
TGTGCCAGCAGCTTCGGGTGGGGAGATACGCAGTATTTT
CASSFGWGDTQYF
>TRBD1|-|TRBV5-1|TRBJ2-5
TGCGCCAGCAGCGCGACAGGGGGAGAGACCCAGTACTTC
CASSATGGETQYF
>-|few|TRBV29-1|TRBJ2-3
TGCAGCGTGGCGACAGGAGATACGCAGTATTTT
CSVATGDTQYF
>-|once|TRBV7-3|TRBJ2-5
TGTGCCAGCAGCCTCCTTCCGGGACACCAAGAGACCCAGTACTTC
CASSLLPGHQETQYF
>-|-|TRBV4-1|TRBJ2-3
TGCGCCAGCAGCCTAGCAGGAGATACGCAGTATTTT
CASSLAGDTQYF
>-|-|TRBV7-2|TRBJ2-5
TGTGCCAGCAGCTTAGGGGTGGGGGCCGGCCAAGAGACCCAGTACTTC
CASSLGVGAGQETQYF
>TRBD2|-|TRBV9|TRBJ2-1
TGTGCCAGCAGCGTAGAATCGGGTTGGCTAGCGGGATTGAGGAATGAGCAGTTCTTC
CASSVESGWLAGLRNEQFF
>-|-|TRBV19|TRBJ1-1
TGTGCCAGTAGTATAGATTCCTCTGGGCTTCGGGGGGGCACTGAAGCTTTCTTT
CASSIDSSGLRGGTEAFF